Shown below are 5 T cell receptor beta chains from a single sample sequenced in a study of T cell responses to AZD1222 COVID-19 vaccine. Sequencing was performed with immunoSEQ multiplex PCR; in TCRdb, only in-frame clones are kept and a portion is missing. The sample includes over 100,000 clones, around 90% of them seen just once. The sample in question was peripheral blood, obtained 28 days after the second AZD1222 dose. The receptors shown here come from an adult who received the AZD1222 COVID-19 vaccine.

The sample holds one count of this clone. The J gene is TRBJ1-6, the V gene TRBV7-8; D gene unclear. The length of the CDR3 is 14 residues. The germline V gene has CDR1 SGHVS and CDR2 FQNEAQ. V gave up 3 bases and J gave up 3 bases, with 6 bases separating them. The CDR3 coding sequence is TGTGCCAGCAGCTTGGACGGCTATAATTCACCCCTCCACTTT. This translates into CASSLDGYNSPLHF. The variable domain in full, with the rest retrieved from reference TRBV7-8 and TRBJ1-6, is GAGVSQSPRYKVAKRGQDVALRCDPISGHVSLFWYQQALGQGPEFLTYFQNEAQLDKSGLPSDRFFAERPEGSVSTLKIQRTQQEDSAVYLCASSLDGYNSPLHFGNGTRLTVT.

This rearrangement joins TRBV7-9 to TRBJ1-4, with D unresolved. The germline V and J ends were trimmed by 5 bases and 0 bases, with 13 bases remaining between them. The CDR3 runs to 16 residues. In germline, CDR1 is SEHNR, CDR2 FQNEAQ (reference sequence). DNA of the CDR3: TGTGCCAGCAGCCCCCGTGGTCGACCAACTAATGAAAAACTGTTTTTT. This codes for CASSPRGRPTNEKLFF. The full variable domain, completed using reference TRBV7-9 and TRBJ1-4, is DTGVSQNPRHKITKRGQNVTFRCDPISEHNRLYWYRQTLGQGPEFLTYFQNEAQLEKSRLLSDRFSAERPKGSFSTLEIQRTEQGDSAMYLCASSPRGRPTNEKLFFGSGTQLSVL.

This clone was observed once. The V call is TRBV28, the J call TRBJ1-6; D gene ambiguous. Trimming left V 7 bases short and J 7 bases short, with 17 bases between. The V gene's germline CDR1 is MDHEN and CDR2 SYDVKM. The CDR3 totals 15 residues. CDR3 DNA sequence: TGTGCCAGCACCCTAGTTCGGCAGCCGAATTCACCCCTCCACTTT. Amino acids: CASTLVRQPNSPLHF.

CDR3 in amino acids: CASSMPGEADTQYF. DNA for the CDR3: TGTGCCAGTAGTATGCCGGGGGAGGCAGATACGCAGTATTTT. The rearrangement uses TRBV19 and TRBJ2-3; D is perhaps TRBD2 (6 bases). The CDR3 sequence is 14 residues long. V lost 3 bases and J 4 bases, leaving 11 bases between the germline ends. Per germline, CDR1 LNHDA and CDR2 SQIVND (reference sequence).

The chain couples TRBV6-6 to TRBJ2-5, with TRBD1 matching 9 bases. V was clipped by 6 bases and J by 5 bases; unmatched bases: 10. The CDR3 runs 15 residues. Germline CDR1 MNHNY, CDR2 SVGAGI (reference sequence). This CDR3 is CASRPGTGSFETQYF. CDR3 DNA: TGTGCCAGCAGACCCGGGACAGGGTCTTTCGAGACCCAGTACTTC.